Reported below is one T cell receptor beta chain. A single count supports this clone. Its antigen remains undetermined. Nothing much larger sits one base from this clone, and base qualities are not available. V ends up 6 bases short and J 7 bases short, with an unmatched junction base count of 5. Looking up the germline V gene (reference sequence) yields CDR1 LNHDA and CDR2 SQIVND. Including cysteine and phenylalanine, the CDR3 has 15 amino acids. Just CDR3 DNA is preserved here, 45 bases in frame from base 1. This sample stems from a study of cytomegalovirus exposure and HLA in healthy donors (dated by TCRdb to the late 2010s). Notes on the research overall: In an earlier analysis of approximately 640 of the donors, around 290 Gb of sequence data and 95 million to 130 million unique TCR beta sequences from some 170 million T cells were reported. An early release covering 550 to 650 HLA-typed donors comprised roughly 300 gigabases of sequencing data and some 79 million unique TCR sequences. Of the approximately 370 genotyped donors, 80% to 90% were placed in the genetic ancestry cluster associated with self-reported Caucasian donors. The aim of the study was to test whether cataloging public T cell receptors could identify signatures of past pathogen exposure. Using immunosequencing, the study profiled T cell repertoires from 666 subjects and related those repertoires to cytomegalovirus serostatus. A separate validation cohort of approximately 130 different subjects was used in addition to the approximately 640-subject first cohort. High-throughput TCR immunosequencing, statistical association of individual TCRs with disease status, and machine learning were combined to predict cytomegalovirus infection status. A later analysis re-examined previously published TCR beta repertoires from roughly 720 donors and added high-resolution HLA genotyping to investigate patterns of TCR occurrence. The later analysis used no new phenotypic data to find candidate immune exposures, relying instead on TCR beta sequences and their occurrence across donors. An earlier analysis of around 580 of the donors used high-throughput TCR beta sequencing to judge whether each TCR beta V gene segment behaved as functional or pseudogenic. Donor age, sex, ethnicity and CMV serostatus were compiled together with the repertoire data. A later genetic analysis used genome-wide SNP genotypes for about 65% of the roughly 670 donors, treating that subset as a discovery cohort. Every repertoire in the discovery cohort had been generated on one and the same sequencing platform. Class I and class II HLA loci were covered by the typing at four-digit resolution. Typing coverage differed by locus: A, B, C, DRB1 and DQB1 were typed in about 620-630 donors, DQA1 in approximately 520, DPA1 in 606, and DPB1 in roughly 450. Because of strong linkage in the cohort, 5 or 6 DR-DQ haplotypes were treated as single units for association and clustering. On average, about 200,000 unique TCR beta nucleotide sequences were sequenced per donor among some 420 genotyped donors of the cohort, with 15% to 20% of those sequences being non-productive. Broad study findings and their caveats: The authors suggested that the approach could potentially be generalized to other disease states and immunological phenotypes. A further reported finding was that TCR beta sequences accurately predicted the HLA-A and HLA-B alleles for most subjects in the first cohort. Because the 87-base-pair reads could not distinguish some IMGT-functional V segments, including TRBV6-2 and TRBV6-3, those segments were excluded. According to a later analysis, parvovirus B19, influenza, CMV and Epstein-Barr virus appeared linked to several top co-occurrence clusters. In the study, 150 to 200 TCR beta chains were listed as associated with cytomegalovirus. Because some donors lacked HLA typing at each locus, the association tests relied only on the typed subset. Most TCR sequences were observed very rarely across donors, whereas some public TCRs were present in many individuals. V-gene and J-gene trimming of TCR beta chains was associated with a missense DCLRE1C variant in a later genetic analysis, and the association was replicated in an independent cohort. In a later analysis, some 18,000 TCR beta sequences were associated with specific HLA alleles at a false discovery rate of 0.05. Assigning TCR associations to individual alleles was difficult when HLA alleles, especially DR and DQ, strongly co-occurred. According to a later genetic analysis, donors in an Asian-associated ancestry cluster had fewer N-insertions in productive TCRs than the approximately 670-donor mean. In an earlier analysis of roughly 560 of the donors, most TCR beta V segments were observed in productive rearrangements about 90% or about 30% of the time, broadly matching IMGT annotations. In a later analysis, the rate of TCR association differed among HLA loci, with DRB1 alleles having the most associated TCRs and HLA-C alleles having the fewest. According to a later analysis, most CMV-associated TCR beta chains appeared to be HLA-restricted, and the HLA associations seemed to be driven largely by CMV exposure. Cytomegalovirus status was reported to be diagnosed by the classifier with high specificity and sensitivity in both the original and validation cohorts. This cohort had only TCR beta chains sequenced, and the lack of alpha or paired-chain data limited which features could be detected. In a later analysis, HLA-associated TCR beta chains showed more clonal expansion and lower generation probabilities than non-associated chains that were equally common. A few of the identified cytomegalovirus-associated TCR beta chains were confirmed in vitro to be specific for cytomegalovirus antigens. A cluster of highly shared sequence variants was judged likely to represent a technical artifact of the sequencing pipeline. Presence/absence analyses assumed roughly uniform sequencing depth across donors, an assumption that may not hold. Immune exposure information for the cohort was limited to CMV serostatus. Some 15 rarely observed V segments, including chromosome 9 orphons, were excluded from the earlier analysis of 550 to 700 of the donors because counts were too low. Linkage disequilibrium might explain the correlated functional status among segregating V segments, but an unknown experimental factor could not be excluded.

The cohort comprised some 680 healthy bone marrow donors. At the time of sampling, every cohort member was nominally healthy, though immune exposures that went unrecorded were likely present. The donor tested CMV seropositive, placing the donor among the 290 or so seropositive members of the cohort. Each donor provided a peripheral blood sample, and peripheral blood mononuclear cells were used for TCR beta sequencing. Genomic DNA extraction from the blood cell samples was performed with the Qiagen DNeasy Blood Extraction Kit. Libraries were made using the immunoSEQ multiplex PCR assay. A mixture of 60 forward primers for TCR Vbeta segments and 13 reverse primers for TCR Jbeta segments was used in the multiplex PCR. A multiplex PCR assay on genomic DNA amplified the CDR3 region of rearranged TCR beta genes. The Illumina HiSeq System was used to sequence the amplified TCR beta libraries as 87-base-pair reads. Concerning the study's data processing: Across the 670 or so repertoires, a later analysis counted 78 million or so unique TCR beta chains, roughly 11 million of which were shared by at least two donors. Raw reads were error-corrected and collapsed into unique sequences with a nearest-neighbor algorithm that merged closely related sequences to remove PCR and sequencing errors. To assign V, D and J gene segments, CDR3 sequences were aligned to IMGT reference sequences. For a sequence to be retained, a match of at least six nucleotides was required to both a V gene segment and a J gene segment. A rearrangement was called productive if the CDR3 had no stop codons and remained in frame with V and J, and every other rearrangement was called non-productive. CDR3 was defined by IMGT convention, running from the second conserved V-encoded cysteine to the conserved J-encoded phenylalanine. Sequences without an unambiguous match to a single V gene segment were excluded from the earlier analysis of about 600 of the donors. An earlier analysis of fewer than 650 of the donors classified V segments as functional when productive rearrangements were above 56.7% and as segregating when the standard deviation between donors was above 5%. A statistical classification framework was developed to diagnose cytomegalovirus status using the catalog of TCR beta chain sequences. A later analysis assigned V and J genes by comparing TCR nucleotide sequences with IMGT/GENE-DB human TR gene sequences. The TCRdist pipeline was used in a later analysis to assign CDR3 sequences and most-parsimonious VDJ recombination scenarios. In a later analysis, each TCR beta chain was defined by its CDR3 amino acid sequence together with its V-gene family, and reads lacking a unique V-gene family were excluded. As a way to deal with suspected cross-contamination and a sequencing artifact, a later analysis dropped 450 to 600 nucleotide sequences that were highly shared and had low generation probability. A later analysis calculated a clonal expansion index for each public chain from normalized within-repertoire ranks of inferred template counts. Generation probabilities in a later analysis came from a VDJ recombination model fitted to out-of-frame rearrangements, and those results were checked against IGoR. Hypergeometric tests were used in a later analysis to score TCR-TCR, TCR-HLA and TCR-CMV co-occurrence, with a repertoire-size bias correction applied to the TCR pairs. To estimate false discovery rates, a later analysis permuted the HLA or CMV assignments 20 times. In a later analysis, co-occurring TCRs were grouped with DBSCAN, and TCRdist sequence similarity was added when clustering was performed within HLA-allele-positive subsets. Repertoires with fewer than 30,000 or more than 120,000 public chains were left out of co-occurrence clustering, as were four to six repertoires with anomalous nucleotide sharing. Entries here come from immuneACCESS through TCRdb and include only in-frame sequences with V and J called. Some clones fail to appear in such tables; in the studies checked, an unresolved V gene covers under half of the shortfall, and the cause of the remainder is unknown. V and J calls and clone size are given by that table; D and trimming were obtained from the DNA. The sample table holds 150,000 to 200,000 clones, of which approximately 73% were seen once. 2% to 3% of the sample goes to the ten largest clones.

The receptor was derived from a woman between 25 and 40 years old in good health and CMV-seropositive. This receptor chain uses TRBV19 and TRBJ1-6, and TRBD1 aligns with 11 junction nucleotides. Input material: PBMCs. The CDR3 protein sequence reads: CASSDRDRGNSPLHF. The base sequence is TGTGCCAGTAGCGACAGGGACAGGGGGAATTCACCCCTCCACTTT.